This T cell receptor beta chain originates from a study of OX40 agonist ivuxolimab in advanced cancers. Across the study: Ivuxolimab is a fully human IgG2 antibody that activates OX40 (CD134).

Generated by immunoSEQ multiplex PCR, the TCRdb table keeps only in-frame clones and is missing some. The table has about 63,000 clones, about 91% seen once. CDR1 SEHNR and CDR2 FQNEAQ come from the germline V gene (reference sequence). V lost 1 base and J 4 bases, leaving 5 bases between the germline ends. The CDR3 runs to 12 residues. Study-level findings and limits: At 0.1 to 3.0 mg/kg and by week 6, clonal expansion occurred in CD4+ and CD8+ blood T cells.

Concerning this clone itself: What it binds is not known.

V usage is TRBV7-9 and J usage is TRBJ2-7; no clear D gene. The material sequenced was CD4+ or CD8+ T cells sorted from blood, taken in a trial of the OX40 agonist ivuxolimab. The receptor comes from an adult with an advanced solid tumor such as melanoma, head and neck, liver or kidney cancer. CDR3: CASSLGSYEQYF. The CDR3 region has the DNA TGTGCCAGCAGCTTAGGCTCGTACGAGCAGTACTTC.